Listed here are 24 T cell receptor beta chains from one sample, sequenced in a study of Ad26.COV2.S vaccination and SARS-CoV-2 variants. Profiling relied on immunoSEQ multiplex PCR, and the TCRdb table lists in-frame clones only, not all of them. This sample carries about 350,000 clones, roughly nine tenths of them seen once, and the ten largest clones take around 4%. Here the sequenced sample was peripheral blood, taken after recovery from COVID-19. These receptors all stem from a human donor who had recovered from COVID-19.

V usage is TRBV15 and J usage is TRBJ2-2, with TRBD1 matching 7 bases. The CDR3 consists of 18 residues. The J segment lost 2 bases and the V segment lost 1 base, leaving 10 bases of the junction unmatched. CDR1 is LNHNV and CDR2 is YYDKDF in the germline V gene (reference sequence). The CDR3 DNA follows: TGTGCCACCAGCAGAGCTCCCAACAGGGGCGACAACACCGGGGAGCTGTTTTTT. Translated, it gives CATSRAPNRGDNTGELFF.

This clone was seen only a few times. The V and J genes are TRBV10-3 and TRBJ1-6; weak D call: TRBD1 (6 bases). Deletions cut 7 bases from V and 0 bases from J, with 13 bases between. CDR1 is ENHRY, CDR2 SYGVKD, per germline. The CDR3 is made up of 16 amino acids. CDR3 bases: TGTGCCATCACGGACAGTCAAAGCTCCTATAATTCACCCCTCCACTTT. Its translation is CAITDSQSSYNSPLHF.

The chain links TRBV6-5 to TRBJ1-1, with TRBD1 identical over 7 bases. The CDR3 consists of 13 residues. Trimming at V came to 6 bases and at J to 3 bases, leaving 4 bases not matched to a gene. The V gene's germline CDR1 is MNHEY and CDR2 SVGAGI. The CDR3 nucleotides are TGTGCCAGCAGACAGGGGTCCTACACTGAAGCTTTCTTT. Its translation is CASRQGSYTEAFF.

The rearrangement joins TRBV27 to TRBJ2-3; maybe TRBD1 (5 bases). The V end was cut by 6 bases, the J end by 0 bases, with 10 bases between. The CDR3 consists of 14 residues. Looked up from germline, CDR1 is MNHEY and CDR2 is SMNVEV (reference sequence). The CDR3 region has the DNA TGTGCCAGCAGGCTGCAGGGCAGCACAGATACGCAGTATTTT. Residues: CASRLQGSTDTQYF.

The chain combines TRBV4-1 with TRBJ1-1; TRBD1 is a possible D gene (5 bases). Germline CDR1 and CDR2: MGHRA and YSYEKL. This CDR3 comprises 16 residues. V was trimmed by 4 bases and J by 3 bases, leaving 18 bases between them. As DNA, the CDR3 is TGCGCCAGCAGCCGTCTATTCAGGGTAACGGACACTGAAGCTTTCTTT. Translation: CASSRLFRVTDTEAFF.

Details on this clone: Other DNA sequences in the sample encode the same CDR3. The chain employs TRBV19 and TRBJ1-1; no definite D call. The CDR3 runs to 13 residues. Trimming stripped 3 bases from V and 1 base from J, with 6 bases between. CDR1 is LNHDA and CDR2 is SQIVND in the germline V gene (reference sequence). The CDR3 region has the DNA TGTGCCAGTAGTATCCGAGGGAACACTGAAGCTTTCTTT. It specifies CASSIRGNTEAFF.

The genes are TRBV7-6 and TRBJ1-2; 11 positions agree with TRBD1. The CDR3 spans 16 residues. V lost 3 bases and J lost 7; bases outside the gene matches: 10. Germline assignment: CDR1 SGHVS and CDR2 FNYEAQ. The CDR3 DNA is TGTGCCAGCAGCTTGGGCTCCCATGGACAGGGGGCTGGCTACACCTTC. Encoded protein: CASSLGSHGQGAGYTF.

This chain connects TRBV10-3 to TRBJ1-1; weak D call: TRBD1 (5 bases). CDR1 ENHRY and CDR2 SYGVKD come from the germline V gene. The CDR3 spans 15 residues. V was shortened by 3 bases and J by 0 bases, with 11 bases between the two germline ends. Written as DNA, the CDR3 is TGTGCCATCAGTGATAAGTACAGGTTGAACACTGAAGCTTTCTTT. Amino acid sequence: CAISDKYRLNTEAFF.

This clone has a single count. The rearrangement joins TRBV2 to TRBJ1-2; D is perhaps TRBD1 (6 bases). The CDR3 consists of 10 residues. Deletions cut 7 bases from V and 9 bases from J, with 9 bases between. Germline loops: CDR1 SNHLY, CDR2 FYNNEI. The CDR3 DNA reads TGTGCCAGCACCACAGGGCGCTACACCTTC. Residues: CASTTGRYTF. The variable domain in full, completed from reference TRBV2 and TRBJ1-2, reads EPEVTQTPSHQVTQMGQEVILRCVPISNHLYFYWYRQILGQKVEFLVSFYNNEISEKSEIFDDQFSVERPDGSNFTLKIRSTKLEDSAMYFCASTTGRYTFGSGTRLTVV.

The chain joins TRBV13 to TRBJ1-2; 9 bases match TRBD1. Germline V gene sequence: CDR1 PRHDT, CDR2 FYEKMQ (reference sequence). This CDR3 has 14 residues. The ends lost 4 bases at V and 8 bases at J; junction bases unmatched: 8. In nucleotides, the CDR3 is TGTGCCAGCAGCTCCCGGGACAGGGAGGAGGGCTACACCTTC. This encodes CASSSRDREEGYTF.

The V and J genes are TRBV27 and TRBJ2-1; maybe TRBD1 (5 bases). The CDR3 has 13 residues. V was cut by 2 bases and J by 4 bases, with 6 bases left in between. The germline V gene has CDR1 MNHEY and CDR2 SMNVEV (reference sequence). The CDR3, as DNA: TGTGCCAGCAGTTTACAGGGTTACAATGAGCAGTTCTTC. Translation gives CASSLQGYNEQFF.

The chain has TRBV7-6 and TRBJ1-4, with unresolved D. The V gene lost 5 bases and the J gene lost 8 bases, with 15 bases spanning the gap. Germline values: CDR1 SGHVS, CDR2 FNYEAQ. CDR3 length equals 14 residues. CDR3 residues: CASSPDRLGEKLFF. The CDR3 nucleotides read TGTGCCAGCAGCCCCGACCGGTTGGGAGAAAAACTGTTTTTT.

This rearrangement joins TRBV10-2 to TRBJ1-5, with D tentatively TRBD1 (6 bases). Germline-derived CDR1 and CDR2 are WSHSY and SAAADI. This CDR3 comprises 13 residues. Trimming pared 5 bases from V and 2 bases from J, leaving 7 bases between. The CDR3 DNA sequence: TGCGCCAGCAGTAAGGGGGGCAATCAGCCCCAGCATTTT. This codes for CASSKGGNQPQHF.

The V call is TRBV9, the J call TRBJ1-5, with D possibly matching TRBD1 (6 bases). The CDR3 runs to 13 residues. Trimming cost V 3 bases and J 3 bases, with 7 bases left between them. The germline V gene encodes CDR1 SGDLS and CDR2 YYNGEE. The DNA for the CDR3 is TGTGCCAGCAGCGAGGGGGACAATCAGCCCCAGCATTTT. Translated, it gives CASSEGDNQPQHF.

This rearrangement joins TRBV27 to TRBJ1-2; D remains unclear. The CDR3 totals 13 residues. Germline assignment: CDR1 MNHEY and CDR2 SMNVEV (reference sequence). The ends were cut back, 3 bases at V and 3 bases at J, with 8 bases in the middle. CDR3 sequence: CASSFSQHYGYTF. DNA for the CDR3: TGTGCCAGCAGTTTTAGCCAGCACTATGGCTACACCTTC.

This chain joins TRBV3-1 (or the pseudogene TRBV3-2) and TRBJ1-5; 9 nucleotides match TRBD1. After removal of 0 bases from V and 6 bases from J, the junction contained 3 bases not matched to a gene. Germline V gene lookup returns CDR1 LGHDT and CDR2 YNNKEL (reference sequence). CDR3 length: 15 amino acids. CDR3 residues: CASSQDTGGTQPQHF. In DNA form, the CDR3 reads TGTGCCAGCAGCCAAGACACAGGGGGCACTCAGCCCCAGCATTTT.

The genes are TRBV6-5 and TRBJ2-3; D perhaps matches TRBD1 (6 bases). The CDR3 is 15 residues long. Germline-derived CDR1 and CDR2 are MNHEY and SVGAGI. Trimming removed 2 bases at V and 4 bases at J, with 13 bases between. The CDR3 nucleotides read TGTGCCAGCAGTTACGGCAGGGGCGTTGCAGATACGCAGTATTTT. Its translation: CASSYGRGVADTQYF.

The CDR3 sequence: CASSIGFGGASYEQYF. The CDR3 bases are TGTGCCAGTAGTATAGGGTTCGGGGGCGCTTCCTACGAGCAGTACTTC. This sequence joins TRBV19 and TRBJ2-7; TRBD1 or TRBD2 may be the D gene (6 bases each). This CDR3 is built from 16 residues. Germline CDR1 LNHDA, CDR2 SQIVND (reference sequence). V dropped 1 base and J dropped 1 base, with 14 bases sitting between them. Full variable domain (remainder filled in from reference TRBV19 and TRBJ2-7): DGGITQSPKYLFRKEGQNVTLSCEQNLNHDAMYWYRQDPGQGLRLIYYSQIVNDFQKGDIAEGYSVSREKKESFPLTVTSAQKNPTAFYLCASSIGFGGASYEQYFGPGTRLTVT.

The chain carries TRBV7-6 and TRBJ1-4; D is ambiguous. This CDR3 contains 16 residues. Trimming removed 1 base from V and 8 bases from J, with 17 bases in between. Per the germline V gene, CDR1 is SGHVS and CDR2 is FNYEAQ. The CDR3 coding sequence is TGTGCCAGCAGCTTAGTTTATGGGGAAGGTGGGGAAAAACTGTTTTTT. Translation gives CASSLVYGEGGEKLFF. The entire variable domain, with the rest obtained from reference TRBV7-6 and TRBJ1-4, is as follows: GAGVSQSPRYKVTKRGQDVALRCDPISGHVSLYWYRQALGQGPEFLTYFNYEAQQDKSGLPNDRFSAERPEGSISTLTIQRTEQRDSAMYRCASSLVYGEGGEKLFFGSGTQLSVL.

The genes are TRBV5-4 and TRBJ2-7; D unclear. The CDR3 loop spans 13 amino acids. Germline V gene data show CDR1 as SGHNT and CDR2 as YYREEE (reference sequence). Trimming shortened V by 0 bases and J by 2 bases, and 6 bases separated the two germline ends. Here the CDR3 DNA reads TGTGCCAGCAGCTTGGGAGGTCCCTACGAGCAGTACTTC. Encoded protein: CASSLGGPYEQYF. Looking up the rest from reference TRBV5-4 and TRBJ2-7 gives the full variable domain: ETGVTQSPTHLIKTRGQQVTLRCSSQSGHNTVSWYQQALGQGPQFIFQYYREEENGRGNFPPRFSGLQFPNYSSELNVNALELDDSALYLCASSLGGPYEQYFGPGTRLTVT.

CDR3 bases: TGTGCCAGCAGCCCGACAGGGTTTGATGAAGCTTTCTTT. Amino acids: CASSPTGFDEAFF. The chain couples TRBV5-6 to TRBJ1-1, with TRBD1 matching 7 bases. CDR3 size: 13 residues. Germline CDR1 reads SGHDT; CDR2 reads YYEEEE. V was pared by 4 bases and J by 7 bases, with 7 bases of the junction left unmatched. The whole variable domain, filled in from reference TRBV5-6 and TRBJ1-1, reads DAGVTQSPTHLIKTRGQQVTLRCSPKSGHDTVSWYQQALGQGPQFIFQYYEEEERQRGNFPDRFSGHQFPNYSSELNVNALLLGDSALYLCASSPTGFDEAFFGQGTRLTVV.

This chain joins TRBV14 and TRBJ1-6; a possible D gene is TRBD1 (6 bases). CDR1 is SGHDN, CDR2 FVKESK, per germline. This CDR3 has 15 amino acids. The V end lost 4 bases, the J end lost 8 bases, and 15 bases lay between the germline ends. CDR3 residues: CASSRQRDTYSPLHF. In nucleotides, the CDR3 is TGTGCCAGCAGCCGACAACGGGACACGTATTCACCCCTCCACTTT.

This clone was detected only once. V gene TRBV6-6 combines with J gene TRBJ1-3; 7 bases line up with TRBD1. The germline V gene encodes CDR1 MNHNY and CDR2 SVGAGI (reference sequence). The CDR3 sequence is 14 residues long. V gave up 5 bases and J gave up 3 bases; unmatched junction bases: 4. The DNA of the CDR3 is TGTGCCAGCAGTGCCGACAGGGTTGGAAACACCATATATTTT. Protein: CASSADRVGNTIYF.

This chain joins TRBV29-1 and TRBJ2-2; D may be TRBD2 (6 bases). There are 12 residues in the CDR3. V shed 2 bases and J shed 8 bases, with 9 bases lying between them. Germline assignment: CDR1 SQVTM and CDR2 ANQGSEA. CDR3: CSVEKAGGELFF. The CDR3 DNA reads TGCAGCGTTGAAAAGGCGGGGGGGGAGCTGTTTTTT.